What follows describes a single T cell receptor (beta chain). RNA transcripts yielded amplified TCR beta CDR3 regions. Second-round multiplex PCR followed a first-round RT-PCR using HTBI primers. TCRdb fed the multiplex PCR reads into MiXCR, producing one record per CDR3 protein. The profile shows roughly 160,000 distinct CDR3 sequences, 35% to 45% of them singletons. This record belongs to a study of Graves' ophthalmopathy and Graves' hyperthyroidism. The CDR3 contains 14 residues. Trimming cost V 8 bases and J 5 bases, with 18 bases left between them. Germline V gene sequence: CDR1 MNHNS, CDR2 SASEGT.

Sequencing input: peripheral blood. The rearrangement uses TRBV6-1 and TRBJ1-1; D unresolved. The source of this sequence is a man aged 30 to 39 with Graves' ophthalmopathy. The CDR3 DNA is TGTGCCAGCGCCGGGTCCGGGGTGGGAACTGAAGCTTTCTTT. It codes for CASAGSGVGTEAFF.